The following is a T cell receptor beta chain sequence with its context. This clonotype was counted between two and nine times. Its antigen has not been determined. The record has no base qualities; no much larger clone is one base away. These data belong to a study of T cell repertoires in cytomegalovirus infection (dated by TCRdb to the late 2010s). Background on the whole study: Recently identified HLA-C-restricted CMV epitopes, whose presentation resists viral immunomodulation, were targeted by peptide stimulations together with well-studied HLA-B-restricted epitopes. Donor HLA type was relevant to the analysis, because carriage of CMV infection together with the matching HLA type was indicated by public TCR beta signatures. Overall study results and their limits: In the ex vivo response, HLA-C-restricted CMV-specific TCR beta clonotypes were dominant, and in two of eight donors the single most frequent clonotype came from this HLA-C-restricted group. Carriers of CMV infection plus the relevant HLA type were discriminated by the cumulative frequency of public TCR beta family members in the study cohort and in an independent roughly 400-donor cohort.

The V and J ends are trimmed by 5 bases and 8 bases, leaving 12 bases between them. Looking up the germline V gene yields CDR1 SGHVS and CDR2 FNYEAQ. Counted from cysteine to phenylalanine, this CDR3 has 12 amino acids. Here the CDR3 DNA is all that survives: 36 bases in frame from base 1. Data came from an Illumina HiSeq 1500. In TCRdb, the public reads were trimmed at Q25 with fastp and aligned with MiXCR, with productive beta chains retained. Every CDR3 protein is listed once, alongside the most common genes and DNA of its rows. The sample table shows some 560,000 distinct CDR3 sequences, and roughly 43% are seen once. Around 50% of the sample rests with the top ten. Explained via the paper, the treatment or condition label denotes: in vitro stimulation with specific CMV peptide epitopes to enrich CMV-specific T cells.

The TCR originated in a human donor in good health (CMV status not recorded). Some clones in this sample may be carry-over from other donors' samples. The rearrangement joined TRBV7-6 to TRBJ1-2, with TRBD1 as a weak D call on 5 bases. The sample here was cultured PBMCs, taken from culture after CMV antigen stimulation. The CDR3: CASSTAGSGYTF. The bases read TGTGCCAGCAGCACGGCAGGGAGCGGCTACACCTTC. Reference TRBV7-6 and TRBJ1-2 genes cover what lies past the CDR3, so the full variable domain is GAGVSQSPRYKVTKRGQDVALRCDPISGHVSLYWYRQALGQGPEFLTYFNYEAQQDKSGLPNDRFSAERPEGSISTLTIQRTEQRDSAMYRCASSTAGSGYTFGSGTRLTVV.